This note documents a single TCR beta chain sequence. Study processing details: Reference gene primer amplification gave estimated nucleated cell counts. Assay: immunoSEQ multiplex PCR; the TCRdb copy retains only in-frame clones and omits some. V and J calls and clone size are as listed in that table; D and trimming were resolved from the DNA. In the table there are 300,000 or so clones, 85% to 90% of which are singletons. Germline V lookup: CDR1 WSHSY, CDR2 SAAADI. With 6 bases removed from V and 8 bases from J, the gap between germline ends came to 14 bases. The CDR3 sequence is 14 residues long. The data are from a study of blood T cell repertoires in COVID-19. The overall study: The origin of the acute and convalescent COVID-19 samples was the United States, Italy and Spain. Sources were T cells, B-cell-depleted T cells, or PBMCs; the material itself was cDNA or gDNA.

This clonotype was obtained from a woman aged 40 to 50 with acute or convalescent COVID-19. The chain links TRBV10-2 to TRBJ1-6, with D unresolved. The sample was peripheral blood. CDR3 in amino acids: CASRSGQWDSPLHF. The CDR3 DNA follows: TGCGCCAGCAGGAGCGGGCAGTGGGATTCACCCCTCCACTTT.